The clone carrying this T cell receptor (beta chain) was seen many times. Its antigen is unknown. TCRdb re-analysed the PCR reads in MiXCR, keeping a single row per CDR3 protein. Among about 640,000 distinct CDR3 sequences listed, about 20% were seen once. This specimen comes from a study of molecular identifiers for immune sequencing clone quantification. Whole-study findings and limits: Clones above 20 RNA copies contained over 97% of effector molecules but under 1% of naive ones.

The sequence came from a human donor in good health. Some libraries in this study had Jurkat cell RNA spiked in. The specimen was naive CD8+ T cells from blood, with Jurkat cell RNA spiked in. Subset specified: FACS-sorted CD8+CD4-CCR7+CD45RA+ naive T cells.

CDR3 region: CATRDTGYSYEQYF. CDR3 sequence (DNA): TGTGCCACCAGGGACACAGGGTACTCCTACGAGCAGTACTTC. The chain couples TRBV27 to TRBJ2-7; a possible D gene is TRBD1 (6 bases). Germline CDR1 and CDR2: MNHEY and SMNVEV (reference sequence). With 10 bases removed from V and 0 bases from J, the gap between germline ends came to 16 bases. The CDR3 loop spans 14 amino acids.